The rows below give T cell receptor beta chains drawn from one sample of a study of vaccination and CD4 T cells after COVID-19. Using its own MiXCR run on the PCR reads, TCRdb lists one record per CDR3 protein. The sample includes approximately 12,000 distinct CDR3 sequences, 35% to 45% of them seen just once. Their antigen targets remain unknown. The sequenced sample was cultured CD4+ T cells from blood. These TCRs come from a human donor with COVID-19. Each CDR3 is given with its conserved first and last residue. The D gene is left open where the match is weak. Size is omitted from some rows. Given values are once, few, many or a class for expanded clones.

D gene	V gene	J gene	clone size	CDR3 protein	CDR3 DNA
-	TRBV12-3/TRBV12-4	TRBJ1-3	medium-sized	CASSPRTGPGNTIYF	TGTGCCAGCAGTCCCCGAACAGGGCCTGGAAACACCATATATTTT
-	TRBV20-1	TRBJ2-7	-	CSATANRASSDYEQYF	TGCAGTGCGACGGCCAACAGGGCCAGCTCCGACTACGAGCAGTACTTC
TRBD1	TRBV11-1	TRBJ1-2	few	CASSLDRNYGYTF	TGTGCCAGCAGCTTGGACAGGAACTATGGCTACACCTTC
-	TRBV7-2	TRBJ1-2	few	CASSRESGGAPGYTF	TGTGCCAGCAGCCGAGAATCGGGGGGCGCCCCTGGCTACACCTTC
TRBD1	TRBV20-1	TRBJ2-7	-	CSAPFRQGAGEQYF	TGCAGTGCTCCCTTCAGGCAGGGGGCCGGCGAGCAGTACTTC
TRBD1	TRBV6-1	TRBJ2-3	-	CASTLGTESTDTQYF	TGTGCCAGCACCCTCGGGACAGAAAGCACAGATACGCAGTATTTT
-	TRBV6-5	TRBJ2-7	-	CASSLGYREVGEQYF	TGTGCCAGCAGTTTAGGGTACAGGGAGGTAGGCGAGCAGTACTTC
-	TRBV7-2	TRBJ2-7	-	CASSRGLGTYGQYF	TGTGCCAGCAGCCGCGGCCTGGGAACCTACGGGCAGTACTTC
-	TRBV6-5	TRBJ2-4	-	CASSLGPPTGRNIQYF	TGTGCCAGCAGTTTGGGGCCCCCGACAGGACGGAACATTCAGTACTTC
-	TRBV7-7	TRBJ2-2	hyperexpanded	CASSLGYTGELFF	TGTGCTAGCAGCTTGGGATACACCGGGGAGCTGTTTTTT
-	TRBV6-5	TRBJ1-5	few	CASSYSTAGNQPQHF	TGTGCCAGCAGTTACTCGACGGCAGGCAATCAGCCCCAGCATTTT
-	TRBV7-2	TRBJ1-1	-	CASSLSGSTEAFF	TGTGCCAGCAGCTTGTCAGGGAGCACTGAAGCTTTCTTT
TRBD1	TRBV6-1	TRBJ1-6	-	CASRPLPGTGPSSYNSPLHF	TGTGCCAGCAGACCCCTTCCCGGGACAGGGCCGAGCTCCTATAATTCACCCCTCCACTTT
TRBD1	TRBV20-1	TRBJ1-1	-	CSASTGLNMNTEAFF	TGCAGTGCGTCGACAGGGTTGAACATGAACACTGAAGCTTTCTTT
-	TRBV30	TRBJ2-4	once	CAWSVNSQLAKNIQYF	TGTGCCTGGAGTGTAAACAGTCAGCTAGCCAAAAACATTCAGTACTTC
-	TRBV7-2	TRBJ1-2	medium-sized	CASSLGRDTLYGYTF	TGTGCCAGCAGCTTAGGACGGGACACGCTCTATGGCTACACCTTC
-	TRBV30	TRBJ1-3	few	CAGSGLLGGNTIYF	TGTGCCGGATCGGGACTTTTGGGGGGAAACACCATATATTTT
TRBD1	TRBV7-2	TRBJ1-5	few	CASSFGQERQPQHF	TGTGCCAGCAGCTTCGGACAGGAGCGACAGCCCCAGCATTTT
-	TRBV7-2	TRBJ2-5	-	CASSRPQLAGTQYF	TGTGCCAGCAGCCGGCCCCAGCTAGCTGGGACCCAGTACTTC
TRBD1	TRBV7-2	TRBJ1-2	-	CASSLEGQLNYGYTF	TGTGCCAGCAGCTTGGAGGGACAGCTTAACTATGGCTACACCTTC
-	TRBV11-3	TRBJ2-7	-	CASSLELNVYEQYF	TGTGCCAGCAGCTTAGAGCTCAACGTCTACGAGCAGTACTTC
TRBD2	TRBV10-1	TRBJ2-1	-	CATQRGSGGAFEQFF	TGCGCCACTCAGCGGGGTAGCGGGGGGGCCTTTGAGCAGTTCTTC
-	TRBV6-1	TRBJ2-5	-	CASSGGRAETQYF	TGTGCCAGCTCTGGGGGGCGGGCAGAGACCCAGTACTTC
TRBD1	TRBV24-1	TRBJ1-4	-	CATSGTGKEEKLFF	TGTGCCACCAGTGGGACAGGGAAGGAAGAAAAACTGTTTTTT
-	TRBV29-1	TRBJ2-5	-	CSVVGVETQYF	TGCAGCGTTGTCGGGGTTGAGACCCAGTACTTC
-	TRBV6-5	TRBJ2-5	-	CASSYGLAPRETQYF	TGTGCCAGCAGTTACGGGCTAGCACCCCGAGAGACCCAGTACTTC
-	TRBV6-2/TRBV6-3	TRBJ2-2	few	CASSYPRGANTGELFF	TGTGCCAGCAGTTATCCGCGGGGAGCGAACACCGGGGAGCTGTTTTTT
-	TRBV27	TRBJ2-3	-	CASGAQGRRADTQYF	TGTGCCAGCGGCGCTCAGGGACGTCGGGCAGATACGCAGTATTTT
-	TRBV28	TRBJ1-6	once	CASTSGLSYNSPLHF	TGTGCCAGCACCTCCGGGCTCTCCTATAATTCACCCCTCCACTTT
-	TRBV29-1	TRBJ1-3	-	CSGAVSGNTIYF	TGCAGCGGTGCGGTCTCTGGAAACACCATATATTTT
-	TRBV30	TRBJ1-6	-	CAWRGARSPLHF	TGTGCCTGGCGGGGGGCGCGATCACCCCTCCACTTT
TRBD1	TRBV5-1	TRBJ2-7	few	CASSARQGAIYEQYF	TGCGCCAGCAGCGCAAGACAGGGGGCGATCTACGAGCAGTACTTC
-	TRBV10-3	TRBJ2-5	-	CAISESGRVPETQYF	TGTGCCATCAGTGAGTCTGGCAGGGTTCCAGAGACCCAGTACTTC
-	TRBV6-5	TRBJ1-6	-	CASSYPGRGSNSPLHF	TGTGCCAGCAGTTACCCCGGTCGAGGTTCTAATTCACCCCTCCACTTT
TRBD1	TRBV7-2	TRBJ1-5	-	CASSLGGKGGQGGSNQPQHF	TGTGCCAGCAGCTTAGGAGGAAAGGGGGGACAGGGAGGTAGCAATCAGCCCCAGCATTTT
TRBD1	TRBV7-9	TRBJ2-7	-	CASSLVEQGIYEQYF	TGTGCCAGCAGCTTAGTAGAACAGGGGATCTACGAGCAGTACTTC
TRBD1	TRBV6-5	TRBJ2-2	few	CASSYSGTALTGELFF	TGTGCCAGCAGTTACTCTGGGACAGCCTTAACCGGGGAGCTGTTTTTT
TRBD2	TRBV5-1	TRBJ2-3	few	CASRQAGAKGDTQYF	TGCGCCAGCAGACAAGCGGGGGCCAAGGGGGATACGCAGTATTTT
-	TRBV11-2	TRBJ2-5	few	CASSFNRQSGETQYF	TGTGCCAGCAGCTTTAACAGACAGAGTGGGGAGACCCAGTACTTC
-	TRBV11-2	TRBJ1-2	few	CASSLAPGNYGYTF	TGTGCCAGCAGCTTAGCACCGGGGAACTATGGCTACACCTTC
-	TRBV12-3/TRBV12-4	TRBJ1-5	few	CASSRNDAQPQHF	TGTGCCAGCAGCCGCAATGATGCTCAGCCCCAGCATTTT
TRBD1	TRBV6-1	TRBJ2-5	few	CASSEDEGQGPETQYF	TGTGCCAGCAGTGAAGATGAGGGACAGGGCCCAGAGACCCAGTACTTC
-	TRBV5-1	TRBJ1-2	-	CASSLASGTRYGYTF	TGCGCCAGCAGCTTGGCCTCCGGGACCCGATATGGCTACACCTTC
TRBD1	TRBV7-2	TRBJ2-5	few	CASSLGQGSETQYF	TGTGCCAGCAGCTTAGGACAGGGCAGCGAGACCCAGTACTTC
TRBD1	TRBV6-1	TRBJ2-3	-	CASSGQGGTDTQYF	TGTGCCAGCAGCGGACAGGGGGGCACAGATACGCAGTATTTT
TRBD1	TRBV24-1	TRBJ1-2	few	CATSRGQGNYGYTF	TGTGCCACCAGCCGGGGACAGGGGAACTATGGCTACACCTTC
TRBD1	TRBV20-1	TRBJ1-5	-	CSAKTGTGRSQHF	TGCAGTGCTAAGACCGGGACAGGTAGGTCCCAGCATTTT
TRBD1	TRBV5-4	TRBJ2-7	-	CASSKGTAISYEQYF	TGTGCCAGCAGCAAAGGGACAGCGATCTCCTACGAGCAGTACTTC
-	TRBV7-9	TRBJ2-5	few	CASRTGGAGGQETQYF	TGTGCCAGCAGGACCGGGGGGGCAGGGGGCCAAGAGACCCAGTACTTC
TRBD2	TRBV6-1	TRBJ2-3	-	CATLTTMTSGTDTQYF	TGTGCCACCCTCACCACCATGACTAGCGGCACAGATACGCAGTATTTT
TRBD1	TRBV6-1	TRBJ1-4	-	CASRRGQNYNEKLFF	TGTGCCAGCAGGCGGGGACAGAACTATAATGAAAAACTGTTTTTT
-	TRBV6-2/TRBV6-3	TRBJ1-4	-	CASSYGPASVSEKLFF	TGTGCCAGCAGTTACGGGCCAGCGAGCGTATCTGAAAAACTGTTTTTT
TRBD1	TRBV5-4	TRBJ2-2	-	CASSSPGQGANNGELFF	TGTGCCAGCAGCTCCCCGGGACAGGGGGCGAATAACGGGGAGCTGTTTTTT
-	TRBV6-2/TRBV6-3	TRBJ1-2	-	CASRSTGSTDGYTF	TGTGCCAGCAGGAGTACGGGATCCACCGACGGCTACACCTTC